This TCR beta chain was retrieved from a study of T cells of healthy individuals. This CDR3 is 14 amino acids long. Trimming cost V 3 bases and J 9 bases; bases outside gene matches: 8. Only a few counts were recorded for this clonotype. MiXCR was run by TCRdb on the 5' RACE reads, yielding one entry per CDR3 protein. The sample lists around 79,000 distinct CDR3 sequences; approximately 4.7% were seen once. The chain uses TRBV12-3 or TRBV12-4 and TRBJ2-1; 7 bases agree with TRBD2. The TCR was taken from a female donor in good health. The CDR3 DNA follows: TGTGCCAGCAGTTTTGACGGCGGGAGTCTTGAGCAGTTCTTC. Protein: CASSFDGGSLEQFF.